This is a list of T cell receptor beta chains from one sample in a study of beta chain features in type 1 diabetes. TCRdb's table, derived via immunoSEQ multiplex PCR, lists solely in-frame clones and lacks some. The sample contains hundreds of thousands of clones, about 29% of which appear only once. Sample: naive CD4+ T cells from blood. These receptors came from a man between 18 and 29 years old in good health. Each CDR3 is given with its conserved first and last residue. Fields, in order: CDR3 DNA, CDR3 protein, J gene, D gene, CDR3 length, clone size, V gene. D genes are given only for firm matches. Size values are once, few and many counts, or a class for expanded clones, and some rows have none.

TGTGCCTGGAGTTGGGGGATCGCCTACGAGCAGTACTTC	CAWSWGIAYEQYF	TRBJ2-7	NA	13	NA	TRBV30
TGTGCCAGCAGCGTAGGGGCAGGACGCGAGACCCAGTACTTC	CASSVGAGRETQYF	TRBJ2-5	NA	14	NA	TRBV9
TGTGCCAGCAGCTTCAGGGTCCGCTCTGGGGCCAACGTCCTGACTTTC	CASSFRVRSGANVLTF	TRBJ2-6	NA	16	NA	TRBV11-2
TGTGCCAGCTCACCACTCCCTAGCGGACAAGGCACAGATACGCAGTATTTT	CASSPLPSGQGTDTQYF	TRBJ2-3	TRBD2	17	NA	TRBV18
TGTGCCAGCAGCCAAGTTCATAGCACTGAAGCTTTCTTT	CASSQVHSTEAFF	TRBJ1-1	NA	13	NA	TRBV4-2
TGTGCCACCAGCAGAGATCCCTCCAGCCAAGAGACCCAGTACTTC	CATSRDPSSQETQYF	TRBJ2-5	NA	15	few	TRBV15
TGTGCCAGCAGCCAATATAGCGGGAGCCAACAAGAGACCCAGTACTTC	CASSQYSGSQQETQYF	TRBJ2-5	TRBD2	16	few	TRBV4-2
TGTGCCAGCAGCCAATGGGACAGCCTGCAGTACTTC	CASSQWDSLQYF	TRBJ2-7	TRBD1	12	NA	TRBV11-2
TGCAGTGCTAGCCCGAGCTGGGAGCAGTTCTTC	CSASPSWEQFF	TRBJ2-1	NA	11	NA	TRBV20-1
TGTGCAAGTATTTCGGCAGGTGGCACTGAAGCTTTCTTT	CASISAGGTEAFF	TRBJ1-1	NA	13	NA	TRBV12-2
TGCAGCGTGGAGCCCCGCTTGGACACTGAAGCTTTCTTT	CSVEPRLDTEAFF	TRBJ1-1	NA	13	NA	TRBV29-1
TGTGCCAGCAGTCAGGACCGGATCTACGAGCAGTACTTC	CASSQDRIYEQYF	TRBJ2-7	NA	13	few	TRBV5-7
TGTGCCTGGAGTCCAAAAAAGAATGAGCAGTTCTTC	CAWSPKKNEQFF	TRBJ2-1	NA	12	NA	TRBV30
TGTGCCAGCAGCTCTAGCGGCGCCATGCGCCCACGCGTAAATGAGCAGTTCTTC	CASSSSGAMRPRVNEQFF	TRBJ2-1	TRBD2	18	NA	TRBV7-9
TGTGCCTGGAGTACTTATAAAAGCTCTGGAAACACCATATATTTT	CAWSTYKSSGNTIYF	TRBJ1-3	NA	15	NA	TRBV30
TGTGCCAGCAGCAACAGACTAGTGCGTTCGACCGGGGAGCTGTTTTTT	CASSNRLVRSTGELFF	TRBJ2-2	NA	16	NA	TRBV7-2
TGTGCCAGCACCCCCCCCGGCACAGATACGCAGTATTTT	CASTPPGTDTQYF	TRBJ2-3	NA	13	NA	TRBV7-2